This entry lists 4 T cell receptor beta chains sequenced from one sample in a study of T cells in Graves' hyperthyroidism and ophthalmopathy. TCR beta CDR3 regions were amplified from RNA. A first-round RT-PCR of the TCR CDR3 used the HTBI primer set. TCRdb passed the multiplex PCR reads through MiXCR, listing each CDR3 protein once. This sample has about 720,000 distinct CDR3 sequences, with roughly a sixth found just once. Material: blood. The receptors originated from a woman aged 50 to 60 with Graves' hyperthyroidism that later progressed to Graves' ophthalmopathy.

The V and J genes are TRBV7-3 and TRBJ2-3; 10 nucleotides match TRBD1. J gave up 1 base and V 2 bases, and 12 bases lay outside the gene matches. The CDR3 length is 19 residues. Germline loops: CDR1 SGHTA, CDR2 FQGTGA. The CDR3: CASSLQKNGQGVCTDTQYF. The CDR3 DNA follows: TGTGCCAGCAGCTTACAAAAAAACGGACAGGGGGTTTGCACAGATACGCAGTATTTT.

Comments on this clonotype: At one end the junction does not follow the germline gene, possibly because of a read error. This chain links TRBV12-3 or TRBV12-4 with TRBJ2-1; D perhaps matches TRBD2 (6 bases). The CDR3 has 14 residues. Here the CDR3 reads CPSSLGGLTNEQFF. CDR3 nucleotides: TGTCCCAGCAGTTTGGGGGGACTGACAAATGAGCAGTTCTTC.

The chain uses TRBV6-1 and TRBJ2-1, with D perhaps given as TRBD1 or TRBD2 (6 bases each). The CDR3 is 17 amino acids. The germline V gene encodes CDR1 MNHNS and CDR2 SASEGT. Trimming removed 1 base from V and 1 base from J, with 14 bases in between. This CDR3 reads CASSEDVGGASYNEQFF. In nucleotides, the CDR3 is TGTGCCAGCAGTGAAGACGTGGGGGGCGCGTCCTACAATGAGCAGTTCTTC.

This clonotype was observed many times. CDR3: CASSLRQASSYEQYF. The CDR3 bases are TGTGCCAGCAGCTTAAGGCAGGCAAGCTCCTACGAGCAGTACTTC. V and J are TRBV11-2 and TRBJ2-7; no firm D call. The CDR3 runs to 15 residues. Trimming took 2 bases from V and 0 from J, leaving 11 bases between them. CDR1 is SGHAT, CDR2 FQNNGV, per germline.